This T cell receptor beta chain was recorded in a study of blood T cell repertoires in COVID-19. About the research overall: Material from acute and convalescent COVID-19 was sourced from the United States, Italy and Spain. From T cells, B-cell-depleted T cells, or PBMCs came the material, which was cDNA or gDNA.

The CDR3 contains 14 residues. The V end lost 1 base, the J end lost 4 bases, and 11 bases lay between the germline ends. In germline, CDR1 is MGHRA, CDR2 YSYEKL. Per the study methods: Amplification with reference gene primers provided the estimates of nucleated cell counts. Sequencing used immunoSEQ multiplex PCR; TCRdb keeps in-frame clones, though not all of them. The V and J calls and clone size were taken over from that table, and D and trimming were inferred from the DNA. The sample contains fewer than 300,000 clones, approximately 81% of which appear only once. This chain joins TRBV4-1 and TRBJ2-7, with D unresolved. The source is a woman younger than 35 with acute or convalescent COVID-19. Input material: peripheral blood. The CDR3 bases are TGCGCCAGCAGCCAAGCTACCATCGCATACGAGCAGTACTTC. Protein product: CASSQATIAYEQYF.